This is a list of T cell receptor beta chains from one sample in a study of PD-1 blockade in classical Hodgkin lymphoma. TCRdb's table, derived via immunoSEQ multiplex PCR, lists solely in-frame clones and lacks some. The sample holds roughly 68,000 clones, 93% seen once. Material for sequencing was peripheral blood mononuclear cells (PBMCs). These receptor sequences come from a human donor with classical Hodgkin lymphoma. The CDR3 runs from the conserved cysteine through the conserved F or W. D genes are given only for firm matches. Rows may omit the clone size; those that give it use once, few, many or a size class.

TRBV19	-	TRBJ2-4	once	TGTGCCAGTAGTATAGCAGGGGACAAAAACATTCAGTACTTC	CASSIAGDKNIQYF
TRBV28	TRBD2	TRBJ2-1	-	TGTGCCAGCAGTTCGCTGGCGGGGGGGGTTGTGGGCTACAATGAGCAGTTCTTC	CASSSLAGGVVGYNEQFF
TRBV11-2	-	TRBJ1-1	once	TGTGCCAGCAGCCCGCGTTTCTTT	CASSPRFF
TRBV28	-	TRBJ2-7	-	TGTGCCAGCAGTCTTACTAGAACCGAGCAGTACTTC	CASSLTRTEQYF
TRBV9	TRBD2	TRBJ2-1	once	TGTGCCAGCAGCGTAGGCGGTAGCGGGGCCTACTCCTACAATGAGCAGTTCTTC	CASSVGGSGAYSYNEQFF
TRBV2	TRBD1	TRBJ1-5	-	TGTGCCAGCAGGGGGGGACAGGGGTTAGGTCAGCCCCAGCATTTT	CASRGGQGLGQPQHF
TRBV27	-	TRBJ2-3	-	TGTGCCAGCAGCCCCGGAAAGGGGTTCGGGGATACGCAGTATTTT	CASSPGKGFGDTQYF
TRBV7-2	-	TRBJ2-5	-	TGTGCCAGCAGCTTAGGGGGGGAAAAGACCCAGTACTTC	CASSLGGEKTQYF
TRBV5-1	TRBD1	TRBJ2-3	-	TGCGCCAGCAGCCCCGGACAGGGAGCGAGCACAGATACGCAGTATTTT	CASSPGQGASTDTQYF
TRBV7-9	-	TRBJ2-1	-	TGTGCCAGCAGCTTCTCTGCGGGCAGCAATGAGCAGTTCTTC	CASSFSAGSNEQFF
TRBV20-1	TRBD1	TRBJ1-3	-	TGCAGTGCTTACTCGACAGGGCGGGGATATTTT	CSAYSTGRGYF
TRBV11-2	TRBD1	TRBJ2-7	-	TGTGCCAGCAGCTTAGGGGCCGGGACAGGGCTCTACGAGCAGTACTTC	CASSLGAGTGLYEQYF
TRBV4-1	-	TRBJ2-1	-	TGCGCCAGCAGCCAAGTAGGAAGGCGGATTTACAATGAGCAGTTCTTC	CASSQVGRRIYNEQFF